These T cell receptor beta chains were read from a single sample in a study of blood T cell repertoires in COVID-19. Using immunoSEQ multiplex PCR, the repertoire was profiled, and TCRdb retains in-frame clones only, with some absent. The sample yields 200,000 to 250,000 clones, 86% seen once. The sample taken for sequencing was PBMCs or T cells enriched from blood (not recorded which). Source of these receptors: a woman aged 40 to 49 with acute COVID-19. Both conserved end residues are part of each CDR3. Each record gives: V gene, J gene, clone size, D gene, CDR3 protein, CDR3 DNA. D genes are given only for firm matches. A row's size may be missing; if present it is once, few, many or a size class.

v_gene: TRBV19
j_gene: TRBJ2-1
abundance: NA
d_gene: TRBD2
CDR3aa: CASSPSGSGNEQFF
CDR3nt: TGTGCCAGTAGCCCGAGCGGGAGTGGTAATGAGCAGTTCTTC

v_gene: TRBV3-1/TRBV3-2
j_gene: TRBJ2-2
abundance: NA
d_gene: TRBD2
CDR3aa: CASMIGTSGSPLPGTGELFF
CDR3nt: TGTGCCAGCATGATCGGGACTAGCGGGAGTCCCCTCCCGGGCACCGGGGAGCTGTTTTTT

v_gene: TRBV7-9
j_gene: TRBJ1-2
abundance: once
d_gene: TRBD1
CDR3aa: CASSKPGQNYGYTF
CDR3nt: TGTGCCAGCAGCAAACCGGGACAGAATTATGGCTACACCTTC

v_gene: TRBV7-9
j_gene: TRBJ1-1
abundance: once
d_gene: NA
CDR3aa: CASSLNTENTEAFF
CDR3nt: TGTGCCAGCAGCTTAAATACAGAAAACACTGAAGCTTTCTTT

v_gene: TRBV18
j_gene: TRBJ1-4
abundance: NA
d_gene: TRBD1
CDR3aa: CASSPTGESTNEKLFF
CDR3nt: TGTGCCAGCTCGCCGACAGGGGAATCAACTAATGAAAAACTGTTTTTT

v_gene: TRBV3-1/TRBV3-2
j_gene: TRBJ2-3
abundance: NA
d_gene: TRBD2
CDR3aa: CASSQPSGPRTDTQYF
CDR3nt: TGTGCCAGCAGCCAACCTAGCGGGCCCCGCACAGATACGCAGTATTTT

v_gene: TRBV30
j_gene: TRBJ1-1
abundance: medium-sized
d_gene: NA
CDR3aa: CAWSVRQVNTEAFF
CDR3nt: TGTGCCTGGAGTGTACGGCAGGTGAACACTGAAGCTTTCTTT

v_gene: TRBV6-5
j_gene: TRBJ2-7
abundance: NA
d_gene: NA
CDR3aa: CASRGQSSYEQYF
CDR3nt: TGTGCCAGCAGGGGACAAAGCTCCTACGAGCAGTACTTC

v_gene: TRBV13
j_gene: TRBJ2-7
abundance: NA
d_gene: TRBD1
CDR3aa: CASSFRDRVPYEQYF
CDR3nt: TGTGCCAGCAGCTTCCGGGACAGGGTCCCCTACGAGCAGTACTTC

v_gene: TRBV13
j_gene: TRBJ1-3
abundance: NA
d_gene: NA
CDR3aa: CASSLGGTKIGF
CDR3nt: TGTGCCAGCAGCTTAGGAGGGACAAAGATCGGATTT

v_gene: TRBV5-6
j_gene: TRBJ2-7
abundance: NA
d_gene: NA
CDR3aa: CASSSRRVTAYEQYF
CDR3nt: TGTGCCAGCAGCTCTCGTCGGGTCACCGCCTACGAGCAGTACTTC